This entry describes one T cell receptor beta chain. Libraries were prepared by immunoSEQ multiplex PCR; TCRdb keeps only in-frame clonotypes and omits some of them. The table includes some 70,000 clones, around four fifths detected once. Between the trimmed V and J ends, which lost 0 bases and 2 bases, there was a span of 11 bases. Germline V gene data show CDR1 as MNHEY and CDR2 as SVGAGI. This CDR3 is 16 amino acids long. This entry belongs to a study of blood T cell repertoires in COVID-19. The origin of this receptor is a man over 45 with active COVID-19. The rearrangement links TRBV6-5 to TRBJ2-1, with D perhaps matching TRBD2 (6 bases). Sequenced: peripheral blood. The CDR3 DNA is TGTGCCAGCAGTTACTCAGGGGAGGCAACCTACAATGAGCAGTTCTTC. Protein sequence: CASSYSGEATYNEQFF.